This TCR beta chain emerged from a study of shared clonotypes between healthy human individuals. The assay was carried out at the deep level. Clones were read by immunoSEQ multiplex PCR, and TCRdb kept only the in-frame ones, dropping some. This table holds around 2.3 million clones, more than 90% found once. The CDR3 length is 15 residues. V lost 6 bases and J lost 7, with 18 bases in between. Germline assignment: CDR1 MNHEY and CDR2 SVGAGI. The sample was naive CD4+ T cells sorted from blood. Subset of the sample: CD45RA+ positively selected. This TCR was recovered from a man aged 18 to 30 in good health. V and J are TRBV6-5 and TRBJ1-4; possibly TRBD1 for D (5 bases). In DNA form, the CDR3 reads TGTGCCAGCAGCTTACGCTCGGGGGTCTCTGAAAAACTGTTTTTT. Translation gives CASSLRSGVSEKLFF.